This T cell receptor (beta chain) is from a study of radiation and T cells in renal cell carcinoma. Study-wide results and limits: In blood, top tumor clones expanded by 2 weeks, shrinking by 4.

Time point: blood 4 weeks post-SBRT, at nephrectomy. The sample's treatment: 15 Gy SBRT to primary tumor, nephrectomy 4 weeks later. Turning to this clone: Its target is unknown.

Germline V CDR1 and CDR2: SGHNT, YYREEE (reference sequence). The CDR3 length is 15 residues. V lost 0 bases and J 0 bases, leaving 8 bases between the germline ends. Only in-frame clones appear in the TCRdb table, and some are missing; sequencing was by immunoSEQ multiplex PCR. This table holds about 64,000 clones, approximately 80% found once. The gene calls are TRBV5-4 and TRBJ2-3; D is unclear. The source is a man between 60 and 75 years old with renal cell carcinoma. The source was blood, collected from a patient whose treatment included radiotherapy and nephrectomy. This CDR3 is CASSLEGRSTDTQYF. The DNA for the CDR3 is TGTGCCAGCAGCTTGGAGGGCAGAAGCACAGATACGCAGTATTTT. The full variable domain, completed using reference TRBV5-4 and TRBJ2-3, is ETGVTQSPTHLIKTRGQQVTLRCSSQSGHNTVSWYQQALGQGPQFIFQYYREEENGRGNFPPRFSGLQFPNYSSELNVNALELDDSALYLCASSLEGRSTDTQYFGPGTRLTVL.